The source of this T cell receptor (beta chain) is a study of T cell responses to AZD1222 COVID-19 vaccine. Study at large: Second doses were pooled across both intervals (about 4 or about 12 weeks).

Some clones are missing from TCRdb's copy, which holds only in-frame ones; the method was immunoSEQ multiplex PCR. In the table there are roughly 150,000 clones, approximately 91% of which are singletons. Concerning this clone itself: The antigen is unknown.

Study-wide results and limits: Reports indicate that nearly half of spike-specific TCRs are directed at unmutated variant regions. Vaccination with two AZD1222 doses was followed by a rise in Spike-specific TCR breadth and depth.

The sample here was peripheral blood, taken on day 0 of AZD1222 vaccination. This receptor was identified in an adult in good health.

The CDR3 DNA reads TGTGCCAGCACTTTCATCCGGGCCAGTTTTGACACAGATACGCAGTATTTT. This translates into CASTFIRASFDTDTQYF. The chain joins TRBV27 to TRBJ2-3; D is undetermined. The germline V gene encodes CDR1 MNHEY and CDR2 SMNVEV (reference sequence). V lost 7 bases and J 2 bases, leaving 22 bases between the germline ends. The CDR3 totals 17 residues.